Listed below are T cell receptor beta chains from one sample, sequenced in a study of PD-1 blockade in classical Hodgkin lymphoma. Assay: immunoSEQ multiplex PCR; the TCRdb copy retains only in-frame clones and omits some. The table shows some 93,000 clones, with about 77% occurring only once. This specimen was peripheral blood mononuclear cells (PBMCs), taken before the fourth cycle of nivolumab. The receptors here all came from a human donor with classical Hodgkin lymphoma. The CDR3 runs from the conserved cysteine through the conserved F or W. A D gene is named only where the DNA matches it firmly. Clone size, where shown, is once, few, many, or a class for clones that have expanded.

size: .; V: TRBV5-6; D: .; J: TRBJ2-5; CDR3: CASSPPGREETQYF; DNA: TGTGCCAGCAGCCCTCCGGGGCGAGAAGAGACCCAGTACTTC
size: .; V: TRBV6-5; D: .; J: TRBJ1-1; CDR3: CASSPRPRGTEAFF; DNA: TGTGCCAGCAGCCCACGACCCCGGGGGACTGAAGCTTTCTTT
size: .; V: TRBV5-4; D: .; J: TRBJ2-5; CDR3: CASSLGGQDLPETQYF; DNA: TGTGCCAGCAGCTTAGGGGGGCAGGACCTCCCAGAGACCCAGTACTTC
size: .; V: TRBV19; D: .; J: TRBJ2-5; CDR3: CASSTGPQETQYF; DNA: TGTGCCAGTAGTACAGGCCCGCAAGAGACCCAGTACTTC
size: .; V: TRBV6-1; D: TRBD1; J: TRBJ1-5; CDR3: CASSEQSQGAYQPQHF; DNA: TGTGCCAGCAGTGAACAGAGCCAGGGGGCTTATCAGCCCCAGCATTTT
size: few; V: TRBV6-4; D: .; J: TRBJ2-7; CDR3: CASGRNYTYEQYF; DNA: TGTGCCAGCGGCAGAAATTATACCTACGAGCAGTACTTC
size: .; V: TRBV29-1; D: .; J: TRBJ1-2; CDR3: CSAQWRTFDGYTF; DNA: TGCAGCGCCCAATGGCGGACGTTTGATGGCTACACCTTC
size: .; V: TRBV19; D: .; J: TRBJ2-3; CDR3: CASSALRVDTQYF; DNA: TGTGCCAGTAGTGCGCTCAGGGTTGATACGCAGTATTTT
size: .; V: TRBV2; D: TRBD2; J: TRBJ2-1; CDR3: CASSRRTRGTSVTNEQFF; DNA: TGTGCCAGCAGTAGAAGAACGAGGGGGACTAGCGTAACCAATGAGCAGTTCTTC
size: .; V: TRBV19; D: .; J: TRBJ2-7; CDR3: CASSAGQILYEQYF; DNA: TGTGCCAGTAGTGCAGGACAGATCCTTTACGAGCAGTACTTC
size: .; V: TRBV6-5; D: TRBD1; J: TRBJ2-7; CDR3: CASGRDRGSYEQYF; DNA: TGTGCCAGCGGGCGGGACAGGGGATCCTACGAGCAGTACTTC
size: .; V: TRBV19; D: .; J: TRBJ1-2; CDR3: CASSIAAASNYGYTF; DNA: TGTGCCAGTAGTATCGCGGCAGCATCTAACTATGGCTACACCTTC
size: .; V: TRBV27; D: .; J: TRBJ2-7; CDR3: CASRAPRPPYEQYF; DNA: TGTGCCAGCAGGGCCCCGCGCCCCCCCTACGAGCAGTACTTC
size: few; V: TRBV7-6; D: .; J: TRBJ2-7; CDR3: CASSLGGAGGGEQYF; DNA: TGTGCCAGCAGCTTAGGTGGGGCTGGGGGAGGCGAGCAGTACTTC
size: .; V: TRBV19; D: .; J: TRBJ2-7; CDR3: CASSRGGNYEQYF; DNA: TGTGCCAGTAGTAGGGGCGGGAACTACGAGCAGTACTTC
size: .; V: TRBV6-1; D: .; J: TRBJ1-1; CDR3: CASGWTRNTEAFF; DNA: TGTGCCAGCGGCTGGACCCGGAACACTGAAGCTTTCTTT
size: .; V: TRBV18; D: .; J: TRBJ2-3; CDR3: CASSPRLGPDTQYF; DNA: TGTGCCAGCTCACCACGCCTAGGCCCAGATACGCAGTATTTT
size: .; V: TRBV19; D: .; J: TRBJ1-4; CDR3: CASSIYSEGEKLFF; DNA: TGTGCCAGTAGTATCTACTCCGAAGGCGAAAAACTGTTTTTT
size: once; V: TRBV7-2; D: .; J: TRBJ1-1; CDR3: CASSLAAGVNTEAFF; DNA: TGTGCCAGCAGCTTAGCGGCCGGGGTGAACACTGAAGCTTTCTTT
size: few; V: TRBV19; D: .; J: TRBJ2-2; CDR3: CASRPGPNTGELFF; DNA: TGTGCCAGTAGGCCAGGCCCGAACACCGGGGAGCTGTTTTTT
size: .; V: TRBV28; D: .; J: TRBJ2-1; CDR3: CASSLGGYNEQFF; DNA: TGTGCCAGCAGTTTAGGGGGCTACAATGAGCAGTTCTTC
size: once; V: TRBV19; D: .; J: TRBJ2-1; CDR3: CASSDLGQSYYNEQFF; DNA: TGTGCCAGTAGCGATCTAGGCCAGTCCTACTACAATGAGCAGTTCTTC
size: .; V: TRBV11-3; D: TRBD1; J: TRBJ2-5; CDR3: CASSLGTGLQETQYF; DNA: TGTGCCAGCAGCTTAGGGACAGGCCTCCAAGAGACCCAGTACTTC
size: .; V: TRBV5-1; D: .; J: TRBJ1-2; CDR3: CASSLLSGAGYGYTF; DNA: TGCGCCAGCAGCTTGTTATCGGGGGCGGGTTATGGCTACACCTTC
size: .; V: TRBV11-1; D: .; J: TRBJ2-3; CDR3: CASSLGPGVDTQYF; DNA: TGTGCCAGCAGCTTAGGACCAGGGGTCGATACGCAGTATTTT
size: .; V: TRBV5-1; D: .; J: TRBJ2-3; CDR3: CASSLGGRSTDTQYF; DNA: TGCGCCAGCAGCTTGGGTGGACGGAGCACAGATACGCAGTATTTT
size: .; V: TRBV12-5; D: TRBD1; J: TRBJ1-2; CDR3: CASGPQGGADYGYTF; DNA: TGTGCTAGTGGTCCCCAGGGGGGCGCTGACTATGGCTACACCTTC
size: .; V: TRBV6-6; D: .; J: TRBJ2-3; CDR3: CASSYNTGDTQYF; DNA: TGTGCCAGCAGTTACAACACCGGAGACACGCAGTATTTT
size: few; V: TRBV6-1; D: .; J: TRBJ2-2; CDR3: CASIKAGTGELFF; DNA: TGTGCCAGCATAAAGGCGGGGACCGGGGAGCTGTTTTTT
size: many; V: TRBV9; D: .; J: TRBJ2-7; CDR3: CASSSHSGAYEQYF; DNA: TGTGCCAGCAGCTCCCATAGTGGGGCCTACGAGCAGTACTTC
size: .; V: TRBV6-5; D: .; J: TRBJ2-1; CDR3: CASRNFFNEQFF; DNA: TGTGCCAGCAGGAACTTTTTTAATGAGCAGTTCTTC
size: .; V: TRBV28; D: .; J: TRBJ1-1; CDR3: CASCPGECTEAFF; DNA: TGTGCCAGCTGTCCAGGGGAATGCACTGAAGCTTTCTTT
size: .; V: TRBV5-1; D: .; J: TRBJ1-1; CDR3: CASSFADGHTEAFF; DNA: TGCGCCAGCAGCTTTGCAGACGGTCACACTGAAGCTTTCTTT
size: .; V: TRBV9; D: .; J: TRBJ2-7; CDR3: CASSVEGWAYEQYF; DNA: TGTGCCAGCAGCGTAGAAGGTTGGGCCTACGAGCAGTACTTC
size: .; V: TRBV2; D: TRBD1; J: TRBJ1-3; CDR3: CASSAAGTGGGTIYF; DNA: TGTGCCAGCAGCGCAGCCGGGACAGGGGGTGGCACCATATATTTT
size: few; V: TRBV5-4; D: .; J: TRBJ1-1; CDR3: CASSLGQGSNTEAFF; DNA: TGTGCCAGCAGCTTAGGGCAGGGTTCAAACACTGAAGCTTTCTTT
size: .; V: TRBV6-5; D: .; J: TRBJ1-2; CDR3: CASSTGGGYGYTF; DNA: TGTGCCAGCAGTACGGGGGGCGGCTATGGCTACACCTTC
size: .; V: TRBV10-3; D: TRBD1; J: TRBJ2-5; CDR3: CAIKPGQGSFETQYF; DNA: TGTGCCATCAAACCGGGACAGGGGTCTTTCGAGACCCAGTACTTC